Ten or more counts support the clone carrying this T cell receptor beta chain. TCRdb itself ran the RT-PCR reads through MiXCR, one entry per CDR3 protein. Found here are fewer than 250,000 distinct CDR3 sequences, about 14% of them singletons; the top ten hold roughly 12%. This CDR3 contains 12 residues. V lost 6 bases to trimming and J lost 9 bases, with 12 bases between them. The data are from a study of patients and donors after allogeneic stem cell transplantation. This clonotype was sampled from a human donor who was either an allogeneic HSCT recipient or a stem cell or donor lymphocyte infusion donor (not recorded which). It is not recorded whose cells these are; they may come from a transplant donor. Sample: blood, either unsorted or a sorted T cell fraction (not recorded which). The V call is TRBV12-3 or TRBV12-4, the J call TRBJ1-5, with D possibly TRBD1 on 6 matching bases. The CDR3 region is CASRPEGGPQHF. CDR3 coding DNA: TGTGCCAGCAGACCTGAGGGGGGGCCCCAGCATTTT.